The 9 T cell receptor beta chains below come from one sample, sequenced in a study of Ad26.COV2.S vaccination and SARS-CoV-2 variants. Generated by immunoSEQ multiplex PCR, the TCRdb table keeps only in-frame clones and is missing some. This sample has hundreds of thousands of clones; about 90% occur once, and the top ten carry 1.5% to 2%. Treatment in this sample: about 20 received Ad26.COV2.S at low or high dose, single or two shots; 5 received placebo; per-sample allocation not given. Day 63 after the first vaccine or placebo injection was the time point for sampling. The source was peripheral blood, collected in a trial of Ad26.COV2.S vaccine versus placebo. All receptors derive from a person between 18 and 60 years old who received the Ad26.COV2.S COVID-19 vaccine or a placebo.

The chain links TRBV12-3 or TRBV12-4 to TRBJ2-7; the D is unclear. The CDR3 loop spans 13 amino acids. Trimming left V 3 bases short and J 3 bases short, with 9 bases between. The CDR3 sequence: CASSFGRNYEQYF. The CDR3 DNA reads TGTGCCAGCAGTTTTGGCAGAAACTACGAGCAGTACTTC.

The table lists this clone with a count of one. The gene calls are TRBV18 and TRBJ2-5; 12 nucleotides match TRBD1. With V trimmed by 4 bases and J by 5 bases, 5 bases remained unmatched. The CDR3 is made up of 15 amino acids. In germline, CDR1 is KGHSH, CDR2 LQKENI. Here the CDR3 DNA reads TGTGCCAGCTCACAAGTGGGACAGGGGGCCGAGACCCAGTACTTC. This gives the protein CASSQVGQGAETQYF.

The CDR3 sequence: CASSFPGGGGYTF. In DNA form, the CDR3 reads TGTGCCAGCAGCTTTCCAGGGGGCGGTGGCTACACCTTC. The gene calls are TRBV7-9 and TRBJ1-2; 8 bases are a match to TRBD1. This CDR3 has 13 residues. V was clipped by 3 bases and J by 7 bases; unmatched bases: 4. Germline values: CDR1 SEHNR, CDR2 FQNEAQ (reference sequence).

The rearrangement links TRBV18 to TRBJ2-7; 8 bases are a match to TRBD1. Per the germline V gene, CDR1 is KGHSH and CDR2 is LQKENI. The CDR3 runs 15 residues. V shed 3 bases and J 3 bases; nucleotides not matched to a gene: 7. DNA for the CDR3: TGTGCCAGCTCACCTCCAGGGGGCCTGCTCTACGAGCAGTACTTC. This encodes CASSPPGGLLYEQYF.

The CDR3 spells CASSLGVDYGYTF. Here the CDR3 DNA reads TGCGCCAGCAGCTTAGGGGTTGACTATGGCTACACCTTC. V is TRBV5-1 and J is TRBJ1-2, with D possibly being TRBD1 (5 bases). The CDR3 sequence is 13 residues long. The germline CDR1 and CDR2 sequences are SGHRS and YFSETQ. V lost 2 bases to trimming and J lost 3 bases, with 8 bases between them.

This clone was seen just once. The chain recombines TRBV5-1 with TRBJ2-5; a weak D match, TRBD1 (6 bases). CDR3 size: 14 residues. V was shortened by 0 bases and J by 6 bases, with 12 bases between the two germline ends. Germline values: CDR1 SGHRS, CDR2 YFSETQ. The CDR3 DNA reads TGCGCCAGCAGCTTGGCCAACAGGGCGAAGACCCAGTACTTC. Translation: CASSLANRAKTQYF.

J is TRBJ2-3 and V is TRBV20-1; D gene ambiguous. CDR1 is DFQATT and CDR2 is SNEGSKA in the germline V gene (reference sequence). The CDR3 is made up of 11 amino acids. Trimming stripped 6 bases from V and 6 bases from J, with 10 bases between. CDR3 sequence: CSAAPWDTQYF. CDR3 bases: TGCAGTGCCGCCCCATGGGATACGCAGTATTTT.

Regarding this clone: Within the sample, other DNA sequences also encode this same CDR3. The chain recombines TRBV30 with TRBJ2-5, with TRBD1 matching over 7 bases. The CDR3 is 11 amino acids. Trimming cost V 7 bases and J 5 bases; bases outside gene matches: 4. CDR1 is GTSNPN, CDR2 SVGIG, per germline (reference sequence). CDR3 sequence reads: CASGGRETQYF. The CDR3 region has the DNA TGTGCCTCAGGGGGTAGGGAGACCCAGTACTTC.

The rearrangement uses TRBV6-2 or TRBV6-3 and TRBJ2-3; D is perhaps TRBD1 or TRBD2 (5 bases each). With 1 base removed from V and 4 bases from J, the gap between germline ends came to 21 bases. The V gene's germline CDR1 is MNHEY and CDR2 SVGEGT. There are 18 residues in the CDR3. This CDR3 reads CASSYLGTLKGPADTQYF. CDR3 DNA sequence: TGTGCCAGCAGTTACTTAGGGACGTTAAAAGGTCCCGCAGATACGCAGTATTTT.